This T cell receptor (beta chain) came from a study of blood T cell repertoires in COVID-19. Study information: The samples span acute and convalescent COVID-19 from the United States, Italy and Spain. PBMCs, B-cell-depleted T cells, or T cells were the source of the cDNA or gDNA that made up the material.

Under the authors' procedure: Scientists estimated how many nucleated cells there were by amplifying reference gene primers. Profiling relied on immunoSEQ multiplex PCR, and the TCRdb table lists in-frame clones only, not all of them. From that table come the V and J calls and clone size; the DNA was used to work out D and trimming. The sample records a few hundred thousand clones, 87% being singletons. The germline gives CDR1 SEHNR, CDR2 FQNEAQ (reference sequence). Trimming left V 5 bases short and J 6 bases short, with 23 bases between. The CDR3 length is 16 residues. Specimen: peripheral blood. This chain uses TRBV7-9 with TRBJ2-7, with D possibly being TRBD1 (5 bases). The TCR originated in a woman aged 18-29 years who had recovered from COVID-19. In nucleotides, the CDR3 is TGTGCCAGCAGCCCAGACCTGGGGCAGGGAATAGGCGAGCAGTACTTC. This translates into CASSPDLGQGIGEQYF.